Below, 9 T cell receptor beta chains from the same sample are listed, as sequenced in a study of Ad26.COV2.S vaccination and SARS-CoV-2 variants. The treatment is: around 19 received Ad26.COV2.S at low or high dose, single or two shots; a few received placebo; per-sample allocation not given. Day 63 following the first vaccine or placebo injection was when the samples were taken. Profiling relied on immunoSEQ multiplex PCR, and the TCRdb table lists in-frame clones only, not all of them. This table has about 440,000 clones, around nine tenths appearing once. Material: peripheral blood, obtained in a trial of Ad26.COV2.S vaccine versus placebo. These receptors were obtained from a person between 18 and 65 years old who received the Ad26.COV2.S COVID-19 vaccine or a placebo.

This clone occurred a few times. The gene calls are TRBV5-6 and TRBJ1-5; D not certain. This CDR3 contains 14 residues. CDR1 and CDR2 from the germline V gene are SGHDT and YYEEEE. With 2 bases removed from V and 5 bases from J, the gap between germline ends came to 11 bases. The CDR3 coding sequence is TGTGCCAGCAGCTTTAGCGCAAGTGATCAGCCCCAGCATTTT. Encoded protein: CASSFSASDQPQHF.

The chain recombines TRBV3-1 (or the pseudogene TRBV3-2) with TRBJ1-1; D call uncertain. Trimming removed 1 base from V and 4 bases from J, with 10 bases in between. This CDR3 is built from 14 residues. Germline V lookup: CDR1 LGHDT, CDR2 YNNKEL (reference sequence). The CDR3, as DNA: TGTGCCAGCAGCCAAGTCTTTTGGGGCACTGAAGCTTTCTTT. This translates into CASSQVFWGTEAFF.

The chain uses TRBV2 and TRBJ2-1; D ambiguous. The CDR3 loop spans 15 amino acids. Germline values: CDR1 SNHLY, CDR2 FYNNEI. V was cut by 3 bases and J by 7 bases, with 16 bases left in between. The CDR3 spells CASSDPSGLRNEQFF. As DNA, the CDR3 is TGTGCCAGCAGTGACCCCTCGGGCCTTAGGAATGAGCAGTTCTTC.

The rearrangement joins TRBV5-1 to TRBJ2-5, with D perhaps matching TRBD1 (6 bases). Trimming took 4 bases from V and 5 from J, leaving 12 bases between them. The CDR3 contains 13 residues. Germline lookup yields CDR1 SGHRS and CDR2 YFSETQ. The CDR3 region has the DNA TGCGCCAGCAGCCCAGGGGTGTGGGAGACCCAGTACTTC. Protein: CASSPGVWETQYF.

The gene calls are TRBV29-1 and TRBJ1-1; D not certain. This CDR3 has 13 amino acids. The V end was cut by 8 bases, the J end by 0 bases, with 13 bases between. The germline CDR1 and CDR2 sequences are SQVTM and ANQGSEA. CDR3 sequence (DNA): TGCAGCTTTACCCAGGTTATGAACACTGAAGCTTTCTTT. It specifies CSFTQVMNTEAFF.

The gene calls are TRBV24-1 and TRBJ2-1; TRBD2 matches at 13 bases. Germline V lookup: CDR1 KGHDR, CDR2 SFDVKD. V gave up 4 bases and J gave up 6 bases; unmatched junction bases: 8. This CDR3 is built from 17 residues. Written as DNA, the CDR3 is TGTGCCACCAGTGAATCGGGACTAGCGGGATTTGTCAATGAGCAGTTCTTC. This sequence encodes CATSESGLAGFVNEQFF.

The chain combines TRBV28 with TRBJ2-2, with D perhaps matching TRBD2 (6 bases). CDR1 and CDR2 from the germline V gene are MDHEN and SYDVKM. CDR3 size: 14 residues. V shed 3 bases and J shed 8 bases, with 13 bases lying between them. CDR3 DNA: TGTGCCAGCAGTTTGCGGGATAGTAGTGGGGAGCTGTTTTTT. This translates into CASSLRDSSGELFF.

The chain couples TRBV9 to TRBJ1-5, with 7 nucleotides matching TRBD1. The CDR3 covers 15 residues. Germline V CDR1 and CDR2: SGDLS, YYNGEE. V shed 4 bases and J 2 bases; nucleotides not matched to a gene: 6. CDR3 protein: CASSPGGSGNQPQHF. The CDR3 bases are TGTGCCAGCAGCCCAGGGGGGTCGGGCAATCAGCCCCAGCATTTT. Full variable domain (remainder filled in from reference TRBV9 and TRBJ1-5): DSGVTQTPKHLITATGQRVTLRCSPRSGDLSVYWYQQSLDQGLQFLIQYYNGEERAKGNILERFSAQQFPDLHSELNLSSLELGDSALYFCASSPGGSGNQPQHFGDGTRLSIL.

This chain connects TRBV7-2 to TRBJ2-1; D unresolved. CDR3 length equals 12 residues. Looked up from germline, CDR1 is SGHTA and CDR2 is FQGNSA. V lost 5 bases and J 6 bases, leaving 8 bases between the germline ends. CDR3 coding DNA: TGTGCCAGCAGCCCCCCTGCCAATGAGCAGTTCTTC. It encodes CASSPPANEQFF.